Listed below are T cell receptor beta chains from one sample, sequenced in a study of T cell responses to AZD1222 COVID-19 vaccine. The repertoire was sequenced with immunoSEQ multiplex PCR; TCRdb's copy has only in-frame clones and lacks some. The sample carries around 130,000 clones, over 90% recorded once. The specimen comprised peripheral blood, sampled on day 0 of AZD1222 vaccination. The receptors stem from an adult in good health. Both conserved end residues are part of each CDR3. D genes are given only for firm matches. Part of the rows lack a size; the others show once, few, many or a class for expanded clones.

D gene | clone size | J gene | V gene | CDR3 protein | CDR3 DNA
- | once | TRBJ1-2 | TRBV6-1 | CASSEFTTGTMGYTF | TGTGCCAGCAGTGAATTTACGACTGGAACTATGGGCTACACCTTC
- | many | TRBJ1-5 | TRBV5-1 | CASSLRTGADQPQHF | TGCGCCAGCAGCCTCAGAACAGGAGCGGATCAGCCCCAGCATTTT
- | once | TRBJ2-3 | TRBV6-1 | CASSEITGLDTQYF | TGTGCCAGCAGTGAAATTACAGGACTAGATACGCAGTATTTT
- | - | TRBJ1-1 | TRBV5-1 | CASSLGGNAEAFF | TGCGCCAGCAGCTTGGGGGGGAACGCTGAAGCTTTCTTT
- | - | TRBJ2-2 | TRBV2 | CASRDGRSTGELFF | TGTGCCAGCAGAGATGGACGGTCCACCGGGGAGCTGTTTTTT
- | once | TRBJ1-1 | TRBV7-9 | CASSLAQDTEAFF | TGTGCCAGCAGCTTAGCGCAGGACACTGAAGCTTTCTTT
- | - | TRBJ1-2 | TRBV5-4 | CATRSGAFNYGYTF | TGTGCCACCCGTTCAGGGGCCTTTAACTATGGCTACACCTTC
- | - | TRBJ1-4 | TRBV7-9 | CASIPPTGPPMFF | TGTGCCAGCATCCCCCCAACAGGGCCTCCTATGTTTTTT
- | - | TRBJ1-4 | TRBV18 | CASSLGTDTNEKLFF | TGTGCCAGCTCACTGGGGACGGATACTAATGAAAAACTGTTTTTT
- | - | TRBJ1-1 | TRBV6-1 | CASSERADNTEAFF | TGTGCCAGCAGTGAACGGGCAGATAACACTGAAGCTTTCTTT
TRBD1 | - | TRBJ2-5 | TRBV5-1 | CASSLTTGGVQETQYF | TGCGCCAGCAGCTTGACGACAGGGGGGGTACAAGAGACCCAGTACTTC